In this sample, the clone carrying this TCR beta chain turned up once. What it recognizes is unknown. This sample is drawn from a study of post-analysis software for immune sequencing data. Notes on the study in general: Same-batch preparations were strongly co-clustered by F measure. The five TRBV segments detected at higher frequency in patients than in controls included TRBV5-6, TRBV5-1 and TRBV20-1.

Researchers reported that TCR beta cDNA libraries carried unique molecular identifiers. TCRdb independently ran MiXCR on the PCR reads; one entry per CDR3 protein. The sample contains 350,000 to 450,000 distinct CDR3 sequences, about 40% of which appear only once. This CDR3 contains 16 residues. V lost 0 bases and J lost 5; bases outside the gene matches: 7. The germline gives CDR1 LGHNA, CDR2 YSLEER. The material sequenced was blood. The clonotype was recovered from a girl aged 2-10 years with multiple sclerosis. This chain links TRBV4-3 with TRBJ1-5; 7 bases are a match to TRBD1. CDR3: CASSQDWGQWDQPQHF. The CDR3 DNA is TGCGCCAGCAGCCAAGACTGGGGACAGTGGGATCAGCCCCAGCATTTT.